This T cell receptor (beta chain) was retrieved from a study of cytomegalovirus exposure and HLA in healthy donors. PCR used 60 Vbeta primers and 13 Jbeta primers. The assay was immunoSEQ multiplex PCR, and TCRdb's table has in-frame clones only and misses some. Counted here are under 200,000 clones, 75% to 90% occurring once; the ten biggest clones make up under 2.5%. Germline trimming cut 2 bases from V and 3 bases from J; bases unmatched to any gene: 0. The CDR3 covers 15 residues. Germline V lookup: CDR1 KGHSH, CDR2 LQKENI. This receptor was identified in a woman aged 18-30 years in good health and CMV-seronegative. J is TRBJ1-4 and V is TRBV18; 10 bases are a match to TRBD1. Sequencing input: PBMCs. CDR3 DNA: TGTGCCAGCTCACCAGGGACAGGGGCTAATGAAAAACTGTTTTTT. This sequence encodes CASSPGTGANEKLFF.